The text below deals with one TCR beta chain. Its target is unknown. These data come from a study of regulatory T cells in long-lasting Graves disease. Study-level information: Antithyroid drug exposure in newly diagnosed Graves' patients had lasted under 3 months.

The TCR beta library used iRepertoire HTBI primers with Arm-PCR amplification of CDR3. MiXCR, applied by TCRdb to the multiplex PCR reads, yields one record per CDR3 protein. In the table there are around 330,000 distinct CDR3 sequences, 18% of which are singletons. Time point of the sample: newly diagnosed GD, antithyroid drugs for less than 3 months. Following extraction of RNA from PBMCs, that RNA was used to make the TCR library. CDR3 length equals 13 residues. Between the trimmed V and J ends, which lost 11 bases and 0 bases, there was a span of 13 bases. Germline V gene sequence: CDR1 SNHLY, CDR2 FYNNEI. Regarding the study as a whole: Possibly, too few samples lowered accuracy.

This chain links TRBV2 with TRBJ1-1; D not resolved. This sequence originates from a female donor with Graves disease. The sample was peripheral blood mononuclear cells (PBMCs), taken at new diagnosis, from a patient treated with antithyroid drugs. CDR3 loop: CAGRKGLNTEAFF. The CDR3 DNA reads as TGTGCCGGAAGAAAGGGTCTGAACACTGAAGCTTTCTTT.